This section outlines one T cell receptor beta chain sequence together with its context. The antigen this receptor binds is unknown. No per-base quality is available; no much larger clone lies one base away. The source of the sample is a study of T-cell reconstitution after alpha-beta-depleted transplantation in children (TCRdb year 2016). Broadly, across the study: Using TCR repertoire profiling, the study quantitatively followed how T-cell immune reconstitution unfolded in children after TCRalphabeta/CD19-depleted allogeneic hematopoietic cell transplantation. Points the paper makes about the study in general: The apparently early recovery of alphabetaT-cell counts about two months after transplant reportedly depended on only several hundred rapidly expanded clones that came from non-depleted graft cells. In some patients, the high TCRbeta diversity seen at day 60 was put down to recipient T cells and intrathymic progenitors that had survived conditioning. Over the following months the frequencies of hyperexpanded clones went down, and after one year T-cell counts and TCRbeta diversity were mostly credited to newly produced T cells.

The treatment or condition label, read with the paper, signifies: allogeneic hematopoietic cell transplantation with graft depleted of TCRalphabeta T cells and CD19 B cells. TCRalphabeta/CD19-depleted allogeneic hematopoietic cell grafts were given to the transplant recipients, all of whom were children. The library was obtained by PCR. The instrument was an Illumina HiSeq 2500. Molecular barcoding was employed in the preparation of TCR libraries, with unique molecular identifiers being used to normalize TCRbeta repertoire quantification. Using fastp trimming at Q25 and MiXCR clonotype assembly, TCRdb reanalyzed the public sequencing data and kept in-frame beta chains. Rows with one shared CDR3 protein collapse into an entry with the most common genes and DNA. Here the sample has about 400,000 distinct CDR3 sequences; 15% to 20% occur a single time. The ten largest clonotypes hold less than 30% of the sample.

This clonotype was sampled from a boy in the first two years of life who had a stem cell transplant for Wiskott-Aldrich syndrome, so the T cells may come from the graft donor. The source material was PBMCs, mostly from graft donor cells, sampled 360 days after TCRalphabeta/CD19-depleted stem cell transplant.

In nucleotides, the sequence is TGTGCCAGCAGTTTAGGCGGGAGGCCAGACCAGTTCTTC. This codes for CASSLGGRPDQFF. The sequence is built from TRBV6-2 or TRBV6-3 and TRBJ2-1, with 8 junctional bases fitting TRBD2. V ends up 4 bases short and J 13 bases short, with an unmatched junction base count of 9. Based on the germline V gene, the CDR1 and CDR2 sequences are MNHEY and SVGEGT. Inclusive of the bounding cysteine and phenylalanine, the CDR3 is 13 residues long. Here the CDR3 DNA is all that survives: 39 bases in frame from base 1.